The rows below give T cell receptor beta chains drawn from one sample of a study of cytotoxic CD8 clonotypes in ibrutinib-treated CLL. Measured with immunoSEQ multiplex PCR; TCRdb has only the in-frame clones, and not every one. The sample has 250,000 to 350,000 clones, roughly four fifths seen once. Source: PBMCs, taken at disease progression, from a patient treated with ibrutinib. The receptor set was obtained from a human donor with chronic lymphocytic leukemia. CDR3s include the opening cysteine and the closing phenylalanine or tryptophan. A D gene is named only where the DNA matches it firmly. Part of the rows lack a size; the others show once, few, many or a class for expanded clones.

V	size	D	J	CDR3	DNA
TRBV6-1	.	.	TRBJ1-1	CASRAIYGGTEAFF	TGTGCCAGCAGGGCCATTTATGGAGGCACTGAAGCTTTCTTT
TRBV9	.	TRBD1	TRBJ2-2	CASSVEGGPGELFF	TGTGCCAGCAGCGTAGAAGGGGGCCCCGGGGAGCTGTTTTTT
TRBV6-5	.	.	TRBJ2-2	CASSLPEANTGELFF	TGTGCCAGCAGTTTACCAGAGGCGAACACCGGGGAGCTGTTTTTT
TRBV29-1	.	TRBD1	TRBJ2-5	CSVSTGGETQYF	TGCAGCGTATCAACAGGGGGAGAGACCCAGTACTTC
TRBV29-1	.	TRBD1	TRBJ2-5	CSVSGQTKETQYF	TGCAGCGTCTCGGGACAGACCAAAGAGACCCAGTACTTC
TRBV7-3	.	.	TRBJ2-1	CASSELGDLSYNEQFF	TGTGCCAGCAGCGAACTAGGGGATCTCTCCTACAATGAGCAGTTCTTC
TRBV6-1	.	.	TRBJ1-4	CASSVRTVTNEKLFF	TGTGCCAGCAGTGTGAGGACAGTTACTAATGAAAAACTGTTTTTT
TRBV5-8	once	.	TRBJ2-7	CASSLGPGPYEQYF	TGTGCCAGCAGCTTGGGACCAGGGCCATACGAGCAGTACTTC
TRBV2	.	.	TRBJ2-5	CASMGAGETQYF	TGTGCCAGCATGGGGGCGGGGGAGACCCAGTACTTC
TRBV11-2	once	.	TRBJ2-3	CASSTGHRTDTQYF	TGTGCCAGCAGCACGGGACACCGCACAGATACGCAGTATTTT
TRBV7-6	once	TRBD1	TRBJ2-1	CASSSPRGQGLPRPGDNEQFF	TGTGCCAGCAGCTCACCCCGGGGACAGGGTCTCCCCCGCCCTGGCGACAATGAGCAGTTCTTC
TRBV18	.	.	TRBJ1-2	CASSLELVRDYGYTF	TGTGCCAGCTCACTGGAACTCGTGAGGGACTATGGCTACACCTTC
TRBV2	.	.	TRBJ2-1	CASSEGPAAQFF	TGTGCCAGCAGTGAAGGGCCGGCGGCGCAGTTCTTC
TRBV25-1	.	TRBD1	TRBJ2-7	CASSAPRGQGYGVHEQYF	TGTGCCAGCAGTGCGCCCCGAGGACAGGGTTACGGAGTCCACGAGCAGTACTTC
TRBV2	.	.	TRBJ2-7	CASFGGRRTSYEQYF	TGTGCCAGCTTTGGGGGCAGGCGAACGTCCTACGAGCAGTACTTC
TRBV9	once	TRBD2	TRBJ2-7	CASNRENLAGMGFREQYF	TGTGCCAGCAACCGCGAGAACCTAGCGGGGATGGGCTTTAGGGAGCAGTACTTC
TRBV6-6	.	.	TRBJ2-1	CASSYSAPSNEQFF	TGTGCCAGCAGTTACTCGGCTCCATCGAATGAGCAGTTCTTC
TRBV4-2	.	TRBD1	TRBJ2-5	CASSPAGTGEETQYF	TGTGCCAGCAGCCCAGCGGGGACAGGGGAAGAGACCCAGTACTTC
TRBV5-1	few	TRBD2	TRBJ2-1	CASSLAGGRKVGNEQFF	TGCGCCAGCAGCTTGGCGGGGGGGCGTAAGGTTGGAAATGAGCAGTTCTTC
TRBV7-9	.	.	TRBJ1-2	CASSFTEENYGYTF	TGTGCCAGCAGCTTTACAGAAGAAAACTATGGCTACACCTTC
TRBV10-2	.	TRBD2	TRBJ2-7	CASSIRLAGHYYEQYF	TGCGCCAGCAGCATCCGACTAGCGGGACATTACTACGAGCAGTACTTC
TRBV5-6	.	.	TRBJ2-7	CASSLAFGGMYEQYF	TGTGCCAGCAGCTTGGCCTTCGGGGGAATGTACGAGCAGTACTTC
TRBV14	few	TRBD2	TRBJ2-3	CASSHGLAVTDTQYF	TGTGCCAGCAGCCACGGACTAGCGGTCACAGATACGCAGTATTTT
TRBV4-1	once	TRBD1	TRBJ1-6	CASSQAQGQGSSYNSPLHF	TGCGCCAGCAGCCAAGCCCAGGGACAGGGGAGCTCCTATAATTCACCCCTCCACTTT
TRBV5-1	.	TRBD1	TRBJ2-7	CASSSTGAEQYF	TGCGCCAGCAGCTCGACAGGGGCGGAGCAGTACTTC
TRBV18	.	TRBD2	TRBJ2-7	CASSPGLAVYEQYF	TGTGCCAGCTCACCGGGACTAGCGGTCTACGAGCAGTACTTC
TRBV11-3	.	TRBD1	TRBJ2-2	CASSNYRRTGGNTGELFF	TGTGCCAGCAGCAACTATCGCCGGACAGGGGGCAACACCGGGGAGCTGTTTTTT
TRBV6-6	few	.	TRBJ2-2	CATPGEGGTGELFF	TGTGCCACCCCGGGGGAGGGGGGGACCGGGGAGCTGTTTTTT
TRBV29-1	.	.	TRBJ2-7	CSAIHREQYF	TGCAGCGCCATACACCGCGAGCAGTACTTC
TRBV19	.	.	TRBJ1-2	CASSISGGVNYGYTF	TGTGCCAGTAGTATTTCCGGGGGAGTGAACTATGGCTACACCTTC
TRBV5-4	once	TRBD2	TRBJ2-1	CASSGGLAGGWEQFF	TGTGCCAGCAGCGGGGGACTAGCGGGAGGCTGGGAGCAGTTCTTC
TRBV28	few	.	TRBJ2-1	CASRPRVHNEQFF	TGTGCCAGCAGACCCAGGGTGCACAATGAGCAGTTCTTC
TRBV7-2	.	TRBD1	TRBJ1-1	CASSSGQGNTEAFF	TGTGCCAGCAGCTCGGGACAGGGAAACACTGAAGCTTTCTTT
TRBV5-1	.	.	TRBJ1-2	CASSPFRADNGYTF	TGCGCCAGCAGCCCCTTCAGGGCCGACAATGGCTACACCTTC
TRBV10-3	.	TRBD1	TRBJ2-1	CAISDTKPGQGARGVDEQFF	TGTGCCATCAGTGACACCAAACCGGGACAGGGGGCGCGTGGGGTAGATGAGCAGTTCTTC
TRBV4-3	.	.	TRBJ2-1	CASSQGLEQFF	TGCGCCAGCAGCCAAGGACTGGAGCAGTTCTTC
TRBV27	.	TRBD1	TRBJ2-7	CASSFGDRTGTYEQYF	TGTGCCAGCAGTTTTGGTGATAGGACAGGGACCTACGAGCAGTACTTC
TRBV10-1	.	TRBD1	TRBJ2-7	CASSESDRDVFF	TGCGCCAGCAGTGAGTCGGACAGGGATGTATTCTTC
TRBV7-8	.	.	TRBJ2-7	CASSLVLSLQGQYF	TGTGCCAGCAGCTTAGTCCTAAGCCTACAGGGGCAGTACTTC
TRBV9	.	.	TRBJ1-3	CASSATLPGNTIYF	TGTGCCAGCAGCGCGACGTTACCGGGAAACACCATATATTTT
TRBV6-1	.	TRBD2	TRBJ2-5	CASEGTSGGRQYF	TGTGCCAGCGAAGGGACTAGCGGGGGCCGGCAGTACTTC
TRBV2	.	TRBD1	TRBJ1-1	CASSKDRAFDAFF	TGTGCCAGCAGTAAAGACAGGGCCTTTGATGCTTTCTTT
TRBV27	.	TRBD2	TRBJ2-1	CASSLMGGVSGANEQFF	TGTGCCAGCAGTTTAATGGGAGGTGTTAGCGGGGCCAATGAGCAGTTCTTC
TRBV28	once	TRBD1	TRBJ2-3	CASSVTGVGTDTQYF	TGTGCCAGCAGTGTAACAGGGGTGGGCACAGATACGCAGTATTTT
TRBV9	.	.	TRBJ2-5	CASSAGGLQETQYF	TGTGCCAGCAGTGCCGGGGGGCTCCAAGAGACCCAGTACTTC
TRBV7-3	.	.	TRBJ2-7	CASSYPPRGRYSYEQYF	TGTGCCAGCAGCTACCCCCCCCGGGGGAGGTACTCCTACGAGCAGTACTTC
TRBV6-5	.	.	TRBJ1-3	CASSYGGTSSGNTIYF	TGTGCCAGCAGTTACGGGGGGACCAGCTCTGGAAACACCATATATTTT
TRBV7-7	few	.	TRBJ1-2	CASSFDGGYGYTF	TGTGCCAGCAGCTTTGACGGAGGCTATGGCTACACCTTC
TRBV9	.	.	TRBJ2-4	CASSDGAGTPFIQYF	TGTGCCAGCAGCGACGGGGCCGGGACTCCGTTTATTCAGTACTTC